This T cell receptor (beta chain) is from a study of molecular identifiers for immune sequencing clone quantification. Preparation methods for the bulk TCR libraries were those previously described, with listed TCR primers. TCRdb itself ran the PCR reads through MiXCR, one entry per CDR3 protein. The sample holds about half a million distinct CDR3 sequences; roughly 23% are singletons and the top ten take about 0.84%. Whole-study findings and limits: Spiked-in Jurkat TCR RNA corresponding to one cell was reported as detectable against approximately 930,000 naive cells. Clones above 20 RNA copies contained over 98% of effector molecules and under 1% of naive molecules.

As CD8+CD4-CCR7+CD45RA+ cells, naive CD8 T cells were sorted. This clonotype appeared a single time. Its antigen is currently unknown. This could be a read error, since a much larger clone is one nucleotide away. The germline gives CDR1 MNHEY, CDR2 SMNVEV (reference sequence). This CDR3 contains 14 residues. The sequence derives from a human donor in good health. Some libraries in this study had Jurkat cell RNA spiked in. The material sequenced was naive CD8+ T cells from blood, with Jurkat cell RNA spiked in. As for subset: FACS-sorted CD8+CD4-CCR7+CD45RA+ naive T cells. This chain joins TRBV27 and TRBJ1-6, with D maybe TRBD1 (6 bases). The CDR3 reads CARSLSGGRSPLHF. CDR3 nucleotides: TGTGCCCGCAGTTTATCGGGGGGCCGGTCACCCCTCCACTTT.